Listed below are T cell receptor beta chains from one sample, sequenced in a study of blood T cell repertoires in COVID-19. Profiled with immunoSEQ multiplex PCR; TCRdb holds only in-frame clones, not every one. The table has about 150,000 clones, about 83% seen once. Sequenced sample: peripheral blood. All receptors derive from a man aged 70 or older who had recovered from COVID-19. Both conserved end residues are part of each CDR3. A D gene is named only where the DNA matches it firmly. Size is stated for part of the rows, as once, few or many counts, or as a class when the clone is expanded.

J gene	V gene	clone size	D gene	CDR3 protein	CDR3 DNA
TRBJ1-2	TRBV7-2	once	TRBD1	CASSLAGQNYGYTF	TGTGCCAGCAGCTTAGCGGGACAGAACTATGGCTACACCTTC
TRBJ2-3	TRBV18	NA	NA	CASRSDGTDTQYF	TGTGCCAGCCGTAGCGATGGGACAGATACGCAGTATTTT
TRBJ2-7	TRBV2	NA	NA	CASSVDSVNEQYF	TGTGCCAGCAGTGTGGACAGTGTGAACGAGCAGTACTTC
TRBJ2-3	TRBV7-6	NA	NA	CASSIRQGLGTDTQYF	TGTGCCAGCAGCATTAGACAGGGACTCGGCACAGATACGCAGTATTTT
TRBJ2-1	TRBV30	NA	NA	CAWSVAGGPYNEQFF	TGTGCCTGGAGTGTAGCCGGGGGGCCTTACAATGAGCAGTTCTTC
TRBJ2-5	TRBV5-1	NA	NA	CASSVRTEGTQYF	TGCGCCAGCAGCGTACGGACAGAGGGGACCCAGTACTTC
TRBJ1-2	TRBV15	NA	NA	CATSRDHAGLGGYTF	TGTGCCACCAGCAGAGACCACGCGGGTTTGGGTGGCTACACCTTC
TRBJ2-6	TRBV4-1	NA	TRBD1	CASSRFGTEVSGANVLTF	TGCGCTAGCAGCCGTTTTGGGACAGAAGTCTCTGGGGCCAACGTCCTGACTTTC
TRBJ1-4	TRBV19	NA	TRBD1	CASSIRGQATNEKLFF	TGTGCCAGTAGTATCCGGGGACAGGCAACTAATGAAAAACTGTTTTTT
TRBJ2-5	TRBV5-1	once	TRBD2	CASSPGGQETQYF	TGCGCCAGCAGTCCGGGGGGGCAAGAGACCCAGTACTTC
TRBJ1-2	TRBV4-1	few	NA	CASSPQGSYGYTF	TGCGCCAGCAGCCCTCAGGGTAGCTATGGCTACACCTTC
TRBJ2-7	TRBV5-5	NA	NA	CASSLQGYEQYF	TGTGCCAGCAGCTTACAGGGTTACGAGCAGTACTTC
TRBJ1-6	TRBV2	NA	TRBD1	CASSGGTENSPLHF	TGTGCCAGCAGTGGGGGGACAGAAAATTCACCCCTCCACTTT
TRBJ2-2	TRBV4-3	NA	NA	CASSQEFTYTGELFF	TGCGCCAGCAGCCAGGAGTTTACATACACCGGGGAGCTGTTTTTT
TRBJ2-2	TRBV7-3	NA	TRBD2	CASSWTSGNTGELFF	TGTGCCAGCAGTTGGACTAGCGGGAACACCGGGGAGCTGTTTTTT
TRBJ1-1	TRBV7-9	few	NA	CASRRGGDGENTEAFF	TGTGCCAGCAGGCGGGGAGGAGACGGCGAGAACACTGAAGCTTTCTTT
TRBJ1-5	TRBV5-6	once	NA	CASSLRVGGNQPQHF	TGTGCCAGCAGCTTGAGGGTGGGAGGCAATCAGCCCCAGCATTTT
TRBJ1-6	TRBV19	NA	NA	CASRAQGDNSPLHF	TGTGCCAGTAGGGCACAGGGAGACAATTCACCCCTCCACTTT
TRBJ2-2	TRBV6-5	NA	TRBD2	CASRGGLAGAGELFF	TGTGCCAGCAGGGGCGGACTAGCGGGAGCCGGGGAGCTGTTTTTT
TRBJ1-2	TRBV27	NA	NA	CASSLINPVNSPNYRYGYTF	TGTGCCAGCAGTTTAATAAACCCAGTCAACTCCCCGAACTATCGCTATGGCTACACCTTC
TRBJ1-1	TRBV29-1	NA	NA	CSAHRGSYATEAFF	TGCAGCGCTCACCGGGGGAGCTATGCCACTGAAGCTTTCTTT
TRBJ1-2	TRBV11-2	NA	TRBD1	CASSPDRGYGYTF	TGTGCCAGCAGCCCCGACAGGGGTTATGGCTACACCTTC
TRBJ1-2	TRBV3-1/TRBV3-2	NA	NA	CASSLRANYGYTF	TGTGCCAGCAGCCTGAGAGCTAACTATGGCTACACCTTC
TRBJ2-7	TRBV5-4	NA	TRBD2	CASSPSQGGSPNEQYF	TGTGCCAGCAGCCCATCCCAAGGCGGGAGCCCCAACGAGCAGTACTTC
TRBJ2-1	TRBV7-2	NA	TRBD2	CASSLGPSGPYNEQFF	TGTGCCAGCAGCTTAGGGCCTAGCGGTCCCTACAATGAGCAGTTCTTC
TRBJ1-1	TRBV19	NA	NA	CAAQSYTEAFF	TGTGCCGCACAGAGTTACACTGAAGCTTTCTTT
TRBJ2-3	TRBV10-3	NA	TRBD2	CATMGLAGEMDTQYF	TGTGCCACCATGGGACTAGCGGGAGAGATGGATACGCAGTATTTT